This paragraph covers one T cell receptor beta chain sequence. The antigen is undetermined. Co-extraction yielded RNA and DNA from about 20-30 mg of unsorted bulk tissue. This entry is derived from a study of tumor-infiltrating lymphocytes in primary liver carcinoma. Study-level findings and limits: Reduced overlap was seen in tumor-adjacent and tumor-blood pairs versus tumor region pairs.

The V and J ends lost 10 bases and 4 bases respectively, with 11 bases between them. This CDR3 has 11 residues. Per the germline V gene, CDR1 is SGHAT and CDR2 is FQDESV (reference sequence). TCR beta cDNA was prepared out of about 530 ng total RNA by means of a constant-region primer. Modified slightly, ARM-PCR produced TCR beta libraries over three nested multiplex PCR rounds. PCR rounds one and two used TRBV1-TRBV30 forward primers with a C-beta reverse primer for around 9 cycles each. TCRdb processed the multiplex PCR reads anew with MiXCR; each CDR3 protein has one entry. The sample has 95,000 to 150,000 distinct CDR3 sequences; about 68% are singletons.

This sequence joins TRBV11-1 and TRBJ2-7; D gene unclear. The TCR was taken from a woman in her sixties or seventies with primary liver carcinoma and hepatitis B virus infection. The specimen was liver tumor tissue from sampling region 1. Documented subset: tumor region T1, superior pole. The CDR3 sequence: CAISLGYEQYF. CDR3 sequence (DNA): TGTGCCATTAGCCTAGGGTACGAGCAGTACTTC.